The 27 T cell receptor beta chains given below trace back to one sample, sequenced in a study of OX40 agonist ivuxolimab in advanced cancers. Here immunoSEQ multiplex PCR was the method, and the copy in TCRdb shows in-frame clones only, minus some. This repertoire shows roughly 17,000 clones, 78% found once; its top ten account for 30%. The sequences come from CD4+ or CD8+ T cells sorted from blood, collected in a trial of the OX40 agonist ivuxolimab. Every receptor here comes from an adult with an advanced solid tumor such as melanoma, head and neck, liver or kidney cancer.

The chain carries TRBV9 and TRBJ2-7; D may be TRBD2 (6 bases). The CDR3 is made up of 15 amino acids. V was cut by 4 bases and J by 3 bases, with 17 bases left in between. Germline CDR1 is SGDLS and CDR2 is YYNGEE. The CDR3 sequence: CASSPGREEDYEQYF. As DNA, the CDR3 is TGTGCCAGCAGCCCCGGGAGAGAGGAGGACTACGAGCAGTACTTC.

The rearrangement joins TRBV29-1 to TRBJ2-5; the D gene could be TRBD1 or TRBD2 (6 bases each). CDR1 is SQVTM and CDR2 is ANQGSEA in the germline V gene. The CDR3 runs 12 residues. Deletions cut 3 bases from V and 5 bases from J, with 10 bases between. This CDR3 is CSVDGGLETQYF. The CDR3 DNA reads TGCAGCGTTGATGGGGGGCTGGAGACCCAGTACTTC.

The chain joins TRBV2 to TRBJ2-3; 9 bases fit TRBD1. Trimming at V came to 4 bases and at J to 0 bases, leaving 14 bases not matched to a gene. Germline assignment: CDR1 SNHLY and CDR2 FYNNEI. This CDR3 has 19 residues. CDR3 in amino acids: CASSVQTRDRAPSTDTQYF. Here the CDR3 DNA reads TGTGCCAGCAGTGTTCAAACCCGGGACAGGGCACCAAGCACAGATACGCAGTATTTT. Filled out from reference TRBV2 and TRBJ2-3, the complete variable domain reads EPEVTQTPSHQVTQMGQEVILRCVPISNHLYFYWYRQILGQKVEFLVSFYNNEISEKSEIFDDQFSVERPDGSNFTLKIRSTKLEDSAMYFCASSVQTRDRAPSTDTQYFGPGTRLTVL.

The chain is built from TRBV7-9 and TRBJ2-5, with 8 bases fitting TRBD2. Trimming at V came to 3 bases and at J to 4 bases, leaving 7 bases not matched to a gene. The CDR3 extends over 15 amino acids. The germline CDR1 and CDR2 sequences are SEHNR and FQNEAQ (reference sequence). CDR3 residues: CASSFGGGGRETQYF. The CDR3 DNA sequence: TGTGCCAGCAGCTTCGGGGGGGGAGGTCGAGAGACCCAGTACTTC.

This rearrangement joins TRBV9 to TRBJ2-7; D uncertain. Germline CDR1 SGDLS, CDR2 YYNGEE. The CDR3 sequence is 13 residues long. V shed 4 bases and J shed 0 bases, with 8 bases lying between them. CDR3 region: CASSPGPSYEQYF. The CDR3 DNA reads as TGTGCCAGCAGCCCCGGGCCCTCCTACGAGCAGTACTTC.

The rearrangement joins TRBV4-3 to TRBJ2-7, with TRBD1 matching over 9 bases. The junction had 4 bases not matched to a gene; V was cut back by 4 bases and J by 3 bases. Per germline, CDR1 LGHNA and CDR2 YSLEER. CDR3 size: 14 residues. The CDR3 DNA follows: TGCGCCAGCAGCCCAGGGGGACAGGGCTACGAGCAGTACTTC. Protein sequence: CASSPGGQGYEQYF.

The rearrangement uses TRBV2 and TRBJ1-1; TRBD1 matches at 7 bases. The CDR3 is 15 residues long. Germline V gene data show CDR1 as SNHLY and CDR2 as FYNNEI. The ends lost 5 bases at V and 1 base at J; junction bases unmatched: 7. The CDR3: CASSPWDSSNTEAFF. CDR3 coding DNA: TGTGCCAGCAGTCCGTGGGACAGCTCGAACACTGAAGCTTTCTTT.

The chain links TRBV4-2 to TRBJ1-6; TRBD1 matches 7 bases. The CDR3 contains 14 residues. Germline V lookup: CDR1 LGHNA, CDR2 YNFKEQ. V dropped 11 bases and J dropped 4; count of bases not matched to a gene: 8. CDR3 sequence: CAGGTAEYNSPLHF. CDR3 bases: TGTGCCGGGGGGACAGCGGAGTATAATTCACCCCTCCACTTT.

Remarks on this clone: A junction boundary mismatches the germline segment, possibly from a read error. This chain joins TRBV7-9 and TRBJ2-7; 7 bases fit TRBD1. Looked up from germline, CDR1 is SEHNR and CDR2 is FQNEAQ (reference sequence). The CDR3 runs 14 residues. Written as DNA, the CDR3 is TGTGCCAGCACCTTACAGGGGTACCCCTACGAGCAGTACTTC. Protein product: CASTLQGYPYEQYF.

The CDR3 nucleotides read TGTGCCAGCAGCTTGGCCCCGGGACTAGGGTTGTCCTACAATGAGCAGTTCTTC. This translates into CASSLAPGLGLSYNEQFF. The chain links TRBV5-8 to TRBJ2-1; TRBD2 agrees at 8 bases. The CDR3 sequence is 18 residues long. V gave up 0 bases and J gave up 1 base; unmatched junction bases: 9. Germline V gene sequence: CDR1 SGHTS, CDR2 YDEGEE.

The rearrangement joins TRBV7-9 to TRBJ2-7; a possible D gene is TRBD2 (6 bases). The CDR3 is 15 residues long. V shed 0 bases and J shed 3 bases, with 12 bases lying between them. Germline V CDR1 and CDR2: SEHNR, FQNEAQ (reference sequence). The CDR3 sequence is CASSLAAAGIYEQYF. The DNA for the CDR3 is TGTGCCAGCAGCTTAGCGGCAGCGGGCATCTACGAGCAGTACTTC.

CDR3 sequence reads: CASSRPGHYGYTF. DNA for the CDR3: TGTGCCAGCAGTCGCCCGGGACACTATGGCTACACCTTC. The rearrangement links TRBV5-6 to TRBJ1-2; possibly TRBD1 for D (5 bases). The V gene's germline CDR1 is SGHDT and CDR2 YYEEEE. The V and J ends lost 5 bases and 3 bases respectively, with 11 bases between them. This CDR3 comprises 13 residues.

The gene calls are TRBV9 and TRBJ2-2; TRBD1 agrees at 7 bases. Germline V gene lookup returns CDR1 SGDLS and CDR2 YYNGEE. Trimming at V came to 4 bases and at J to 4 bases, leaving 10 bases not matched to a gene. The CDR3 loop spans 16 amino acids. The CDR3 is CASSTTGALGTGELFF. CDR3 bases: TGTGCCAGCAGCACTACAGGGGCCCTAGGCACCGGGGAGCTGTTTTTT.

This chain uses TRBV5-3 with TRBJ2-2; D possibly corresponds to TRBD2 (6 bases). TRBV5-3 is reported as an ORF; its role is uncertain. V shed 1 base and J shed 4 bases, with 14 bases lying between them. The CDR3 loop spans 16 amino acids. CDR3 protein: CARSLLAGKCTGELFF. CDR3 in DNA: TGTGCCAGAAGCTTGTTGGCGGGAAAGTGCACCGGGGAGCTGTTTTTT.

J is TRBJ2-5 and V is TRBV7-9; 7 nucleotides align to TRBD1. Per the germline V gene, CDR1 is SEHNR and CDR2 is FQNEAQ (reference sequence). With 7 bases clipped from V and 1 base from J, the junction kept 3 bases outside the gene matches. This CDR3 contains 13 residues. CDR3 residues: CASTGDSQETQYF. CDR3 coding DNA: TGTGCCAGCACCGGGGACAGCCAAGAGACCCAGTACTTC.

This chain links TRBV30 with TRBJ2-7; possible D gene TRBD2, 5 bases. The length of the CDR3 is 13 residues. Trimming took 0 bases from V and 3 from J, leaving 9 bases between them. Germline values: CDR1 GTSNPN, CDR2 SVGIG (reference sequence). The CDR3 bases are TGTGCCTGGAGTGTCAGAGACTACTACGAGCAGTACTTC. It encodes CAWSVRDYYEQYF.

V usage is TRBV27 and J usage is TRBJ2-2; D is uncertain. With 2 bases removed from V and 7 bases from J, the gap between germline ends came to 11 bases. Germline V gene sequence: CDR1 MNHEY, CDR2 SMNVEV (reference sequence). This CDR3 has 14 residues. As DNA, the CDR3 is TGTGCCAGCAGTTTAACCCAGTGGGTCGGGGAGCTGTTTTTT. As protein: CASSLTQWVGELFF.

In this sample, this clone turned up a few times. V and J are TRBV6-5 and TRBJ1-1; 12 bases line up with TRBD1. Germline trimming cut 2 bases from V and 4 bases from J; bases unmatched to any gene: 2. CDR1 and CDR2 from the germline V gene are MNHEY and SVGAGI. The CDR3 length is 15 residues. CDR3 DNA sequence: TGTGCCAGCAGTTACGGGACAGGGGGCGGCACTGAAGCTTTCTTT. Translated, it gives CASSYGTGGGTEAFF.

The chain carries TRBV11-2 and TRBJ2-7; tentative D call: TRBD1 (5 bases). Germline V gene lookup returns CDR1 SGHAT and CDR2 FQNNGV. There are 15 residues in the CDR3. Trimming removed 0 bases at V and 1 base at J, with 10 bases between. CDR3 coding DNA: TGTGCCAGCAGCTTAGAGGGCAGGGTTTCCTACGAGCAGTACTTC. It is translated as CASSLEGRVSYEQYF.

The V gene is TRBV2, the J gene TRBJ2-1; the D is unclear. Per germline, CDR1 SNHLY and CDR2 FYNNEI. V lost 7 bases and J lost 0, with 16 bases in between. The CDR3 loop spans 16 amino acids. The CDR3 coding sequence is TGTGCCAGCACGGGCTCTTTCGCGGTCTCCTACAATGAGCAGTTCTTC. Translated: CASTGSFAVSYNEQFF.

As to this clone: The same CDR3 also results from other DNA sequences found in this sample. The rearrangement uses TRBV27 and TRBJ2-1; the D gene is possibly TRBD1 (5 bases). V lost 3 bases and J 2 bases, leaving 8 bases between the germline ends. Germline lookup yields CDR1 MNHEY and CDR2 SMNVEV (reference sequence). This CDR3 comprises 14 residues. CDR3 sequence reads: CASSFQGTYNEQFF. CDR3 bases: TGTGCCAGCAGTTTTCAGGGCACCTACAATGAGCAGTTCTTC.

V gene TRBV5-4 combines with J gene TRBJ2-7, with TRBD1 identical over 9 bases. The CDR3 runs to 14 residues. V lost 3 bases to trimming and J lost 4 bases; unmatched junction nucleotides: 5. The germline gives CDR1 SGHNT, CDR2 YYREEE (reference sequence). The CDR3 loop is CASSSGTGPYEQYF. DNA of the CDR3: TGTGCCAGCAGCTCCGGGACAGGGCCTTACGAGCAGTACTTC.

The chain has TRBV19 and TRBJ1-1, with D unclear. The CDR3 extends over 15 amino acids. Trimming took off 10 bases at V and 7 bases at J, with 25 bases between the two ends. The germline V gene has CDR1 LNHDA and CDR2 SQIVND (reference sequence). The CDR3 sequence is CATSDRGPVGNEAFF. The CDR3 DNA sequence: TGTGCCACCTCGGACCGAGGTCCGGTGGGTAATGAAGCTTTCTTT.

This CDR3 reads CASSAGLAGGIGELFF. CDR3 bases: TGTGCCAGCAGCGCGGGACTAGCGGGGGGGATCGGGGAGCTGTTTTTT. V and J are TRBV7-2 and TRBJ2-2, with 16 bases fitting TRBD2. Germline CDR1 SGHTA, CDR2 FQGNSA. The CDR3 sequence is 16 residues long. Trimming took 5 bases from V and 7 from J; bases not matched to a gene: 4.

The V call is TRBV14, the J call TRBJ1-4, with TRBD1 as a possible D gene (5 bases). The CDR3 extends over 17 amino acids. Germline values: CDR1 SGHDN, CDR2 FVKESK. V was cut by 2 bases and J by 5 bases, with 18 bases left in between. The CDR3 spells CASSQKAFAGANEKLFF. In DNA form, the CDR3 reads TGTGCCAGCAGCCAAAAGGCCTTTGCCGGGGCGAATGAAAAACTGTTTTTT.

The V gene is TRBV5-4, the J gene TRBJ2-5, with TRBD2 matching 11 bases. J gave up 5 bases and V 4 bases, and 10 bases lay outside the gene matches. The CDR3 has 16 residues. CDR1 is SGHNT and CDR2 is YYREEE in the germline V gene (reference sequence). CDR3 amino acids: CASSLRLAGGLETQYF. The CDR3 bases are TGTGCCAGCAGCCTAAGATTAGCGGGGGGGTTGGAGACCCAGTACTTC.

This chain joins TRBV29-1 and TRBJ2-6; tentative D call: TRBD2 (5 bases). The CDR3 has 15 amino acids. The V and J ends lost 0 bases and 0 bases respectively, with 6 bases between them. Looked up from germline, CDR1 is SQVTM and CDR2 is ANQGSEA. In DNA, the CDR3 is TGCAGCGTTGAAGAAGGAGGCTCTGGGGCCAACGTCCTGACTTTC. Protein: CSVEEGGSGANVLTF.